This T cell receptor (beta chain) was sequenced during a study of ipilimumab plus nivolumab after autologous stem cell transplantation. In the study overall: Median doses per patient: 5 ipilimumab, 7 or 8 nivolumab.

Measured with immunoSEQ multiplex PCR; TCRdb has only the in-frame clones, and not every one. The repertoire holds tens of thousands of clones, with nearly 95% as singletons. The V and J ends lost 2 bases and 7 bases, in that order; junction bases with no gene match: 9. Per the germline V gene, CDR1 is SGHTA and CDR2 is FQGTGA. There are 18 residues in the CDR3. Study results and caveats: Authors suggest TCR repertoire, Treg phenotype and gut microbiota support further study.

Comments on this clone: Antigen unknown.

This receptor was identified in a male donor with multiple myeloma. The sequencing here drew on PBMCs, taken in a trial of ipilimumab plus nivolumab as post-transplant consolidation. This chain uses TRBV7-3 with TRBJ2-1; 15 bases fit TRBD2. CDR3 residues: CASSLEGTSGRYRNEQFF. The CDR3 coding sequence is TGTGCCAGCAGCTTAGAGGGGACTAGCGGGAGGTATCGGAATGAGCAGTTCTTC.